The sequence of this TCR beta chain was determined in a study of OX40 agonist ivuxolimab in advanced cancers. Here immunoSEQ multiplex PCR was the method, and the copy in TCRdb shows in-frame clones only, minus some. The data hold around 25,000 clones, with roughly 80% observed a single time. Details on this clone: The antigen is undetermined.

Study findings and constraints: In the expanded peripheral T cells, antigen specificity was never determined.

Germline lookup yields CDR1 SEHNR and CDR2 FQNEAQ (reference sequence). V was trimmed by 3 bases and J by 4 bases, leaving 19 bases between them. This CDR3 has 16 amino acids. Blood samples were obtained at baseline, cycle 4 day 1, and cycle 7 day 1. Material: CD4+ or CD8+ T cells sorted from blood, obtained in a trial of the OX40 agonist ivuxolimab. This TCR came from an adult with an advanced solid tumor such as melanoma, head and neck, liver or kidney cancer. The chain uses TRBV7-9 and TRBJ2-7, with TRBD2 as a possible D gene (7 bases). CDR3 sequence: CASSLAGARSGYEQYF. The CDR3 DNA follows: TGTGCCAGCAGCTTGGCGGGGGCTCGGAGTGGTTACGAGCAGTACTTC.